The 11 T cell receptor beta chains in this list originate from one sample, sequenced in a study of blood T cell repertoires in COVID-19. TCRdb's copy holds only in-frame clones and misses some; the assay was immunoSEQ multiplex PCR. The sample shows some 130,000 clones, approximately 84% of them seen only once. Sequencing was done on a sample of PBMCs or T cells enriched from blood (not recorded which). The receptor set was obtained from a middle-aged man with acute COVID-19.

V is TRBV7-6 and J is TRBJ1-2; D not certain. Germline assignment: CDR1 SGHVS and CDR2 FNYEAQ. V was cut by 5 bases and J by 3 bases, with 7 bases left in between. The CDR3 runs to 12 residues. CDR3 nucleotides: TGTGCCAGCAGCCCCGGGGACTATGGCTACACCTTC. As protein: CASSPGDYGYTF. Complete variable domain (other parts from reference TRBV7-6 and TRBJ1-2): GAGVSQSPRYKVTKRGQDVALRCDPISGHVSLYWYRQALGQGPEFLTYFNYEAQQDKSGLPNDRFSAERPEGSISTLTIQRTEQRDSAMYRCASSPGDYGYTFGSGTRLTVV.

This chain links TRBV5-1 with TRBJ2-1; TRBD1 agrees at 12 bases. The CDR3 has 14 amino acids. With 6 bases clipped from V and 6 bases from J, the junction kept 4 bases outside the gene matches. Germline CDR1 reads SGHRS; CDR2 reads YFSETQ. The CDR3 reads CASKRDRGRNEQFF. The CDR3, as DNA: TGCGCCAGCAAGCGGGACAGGGGGCGCAATGAGCAGTTCTTC.

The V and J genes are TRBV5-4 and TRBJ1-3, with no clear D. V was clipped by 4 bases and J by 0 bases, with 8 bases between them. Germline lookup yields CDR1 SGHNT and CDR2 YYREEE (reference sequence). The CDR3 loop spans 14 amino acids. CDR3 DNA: TGTGCCAGCAGCACAGACCTCTCTGGAAACACCATATATTTT. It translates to CASSTDLSGNTIYF.

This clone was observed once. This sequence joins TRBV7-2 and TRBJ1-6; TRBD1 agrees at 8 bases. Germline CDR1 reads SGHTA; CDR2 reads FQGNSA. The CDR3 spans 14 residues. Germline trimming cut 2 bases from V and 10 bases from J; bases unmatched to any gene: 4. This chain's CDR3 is CASSLQQGGSPLHF. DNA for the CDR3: TGTGCCAGCAGCTTACAACAGGGGGGATCACCCCTCCACTTT.

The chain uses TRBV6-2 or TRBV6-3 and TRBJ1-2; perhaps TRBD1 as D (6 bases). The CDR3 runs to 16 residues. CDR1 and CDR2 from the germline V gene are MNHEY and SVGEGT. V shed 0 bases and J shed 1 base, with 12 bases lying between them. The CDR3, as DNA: TGTGCCAGCAGTTACTCGACAGGAGGTCATAACTATGGCTACACCTTC. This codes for CASSYSTGGHNYGYTF.

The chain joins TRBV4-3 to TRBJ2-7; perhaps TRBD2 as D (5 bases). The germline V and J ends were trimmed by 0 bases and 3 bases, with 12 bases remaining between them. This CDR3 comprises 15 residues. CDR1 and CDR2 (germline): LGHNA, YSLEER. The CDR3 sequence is CASSQDIAGLYEQYF. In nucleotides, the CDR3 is TGCGCCAGCAGCCAAGACATTGCTGGACTCTACGAGCAGTACTTC.

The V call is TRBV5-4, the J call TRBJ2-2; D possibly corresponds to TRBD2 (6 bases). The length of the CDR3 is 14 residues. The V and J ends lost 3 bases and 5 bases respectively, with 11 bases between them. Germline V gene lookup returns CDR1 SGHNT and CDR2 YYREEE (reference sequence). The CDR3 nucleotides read TGTGCCAGCAGCTCGGGACTCGAAACCGGGGAGCTGTTTTTT. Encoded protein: CASSSGLETGELFF.

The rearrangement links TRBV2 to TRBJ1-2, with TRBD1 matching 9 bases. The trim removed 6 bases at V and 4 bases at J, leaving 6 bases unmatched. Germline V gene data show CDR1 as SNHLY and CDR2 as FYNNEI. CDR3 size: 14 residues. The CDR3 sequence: CASSGTGGGYGYTF. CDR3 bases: TGTGCCAGCAGCGGTACAGGGGGCGGCTATGGCTACACCTTC.

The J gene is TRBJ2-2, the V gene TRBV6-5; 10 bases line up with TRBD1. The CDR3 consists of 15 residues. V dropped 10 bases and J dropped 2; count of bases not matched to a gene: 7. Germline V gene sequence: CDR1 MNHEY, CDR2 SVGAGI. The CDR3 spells CATRKTGGNTGELFF. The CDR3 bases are TGTGCCACCAGGAAGACAGGGGGCAACACCGGGGAGCTGTTTTTT.

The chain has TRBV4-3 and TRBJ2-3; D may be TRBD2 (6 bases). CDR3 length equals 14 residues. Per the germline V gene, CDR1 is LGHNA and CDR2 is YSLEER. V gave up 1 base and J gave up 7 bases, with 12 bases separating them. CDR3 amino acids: CASSQGGTGYTQYF. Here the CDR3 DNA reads TGCGCCAGCAGCCAAGGCGGGACCGGGTATACGCAGTATTTT.

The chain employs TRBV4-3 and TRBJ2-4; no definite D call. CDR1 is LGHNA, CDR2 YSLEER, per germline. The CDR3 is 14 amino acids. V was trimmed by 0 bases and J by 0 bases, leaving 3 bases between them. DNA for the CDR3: TGCGCCAGCAGCCAAGACCTAGCCAAAAACATTCAGTACTTC. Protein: CASSQDLAKNIQYF.